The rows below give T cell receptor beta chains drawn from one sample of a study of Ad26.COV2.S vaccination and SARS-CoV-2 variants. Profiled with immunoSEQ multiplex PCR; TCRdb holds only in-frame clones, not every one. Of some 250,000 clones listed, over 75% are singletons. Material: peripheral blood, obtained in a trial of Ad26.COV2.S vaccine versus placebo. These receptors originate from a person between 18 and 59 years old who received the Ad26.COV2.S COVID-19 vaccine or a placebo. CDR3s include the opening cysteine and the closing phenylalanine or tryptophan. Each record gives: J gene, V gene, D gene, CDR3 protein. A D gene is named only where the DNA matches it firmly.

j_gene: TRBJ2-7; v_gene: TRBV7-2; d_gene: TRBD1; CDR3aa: CASSPHLWTGRYEQYF
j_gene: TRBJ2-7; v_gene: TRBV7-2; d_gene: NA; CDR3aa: CASSLDGGITSYEQYF
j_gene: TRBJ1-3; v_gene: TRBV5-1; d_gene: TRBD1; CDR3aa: CASRAGQITGNTIYF
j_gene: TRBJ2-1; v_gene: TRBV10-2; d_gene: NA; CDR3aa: CASRAVGGNEQFF
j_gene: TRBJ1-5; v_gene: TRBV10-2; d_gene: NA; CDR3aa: CASSPEGWSNQPQHF
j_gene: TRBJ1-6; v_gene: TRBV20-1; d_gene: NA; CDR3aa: CSASGGRGSPLHF
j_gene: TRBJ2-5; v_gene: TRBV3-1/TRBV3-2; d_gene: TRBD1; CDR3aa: CASSPGTGGGKTQYF
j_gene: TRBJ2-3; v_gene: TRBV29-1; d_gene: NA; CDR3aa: CSVDRVGTDTQYF
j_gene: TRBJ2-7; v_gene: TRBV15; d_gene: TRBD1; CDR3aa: CATSRTRTGGIDEQYF
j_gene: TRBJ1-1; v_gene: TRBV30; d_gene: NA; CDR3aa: CAWSKTGNTEAFF
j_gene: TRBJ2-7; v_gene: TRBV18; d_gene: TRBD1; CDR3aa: CASSPPGQGYGYEQYF
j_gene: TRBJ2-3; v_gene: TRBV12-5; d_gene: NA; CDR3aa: CASAWTDTDTQYF
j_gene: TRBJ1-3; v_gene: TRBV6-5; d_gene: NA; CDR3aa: CASSPTSGSGNTIYF
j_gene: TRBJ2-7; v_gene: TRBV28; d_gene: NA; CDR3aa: CASSPEGGPPYEQYF
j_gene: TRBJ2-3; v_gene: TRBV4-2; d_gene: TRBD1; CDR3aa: CASSQQQGGLTDTQYF
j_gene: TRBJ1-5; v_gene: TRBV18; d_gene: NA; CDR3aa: CASSPGGGASNQPQHF
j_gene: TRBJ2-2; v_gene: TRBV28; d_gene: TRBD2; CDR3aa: CASRSRLAETTPNTGELFF
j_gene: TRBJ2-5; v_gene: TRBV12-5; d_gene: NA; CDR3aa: CASGLDMSQETQYF
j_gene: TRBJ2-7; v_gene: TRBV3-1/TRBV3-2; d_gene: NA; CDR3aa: CASSQLSGVHSYEQYF
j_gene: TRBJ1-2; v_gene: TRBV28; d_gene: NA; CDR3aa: CASSFRTNYGYTF
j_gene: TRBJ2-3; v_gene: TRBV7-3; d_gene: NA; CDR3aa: CASSFTDTQYF
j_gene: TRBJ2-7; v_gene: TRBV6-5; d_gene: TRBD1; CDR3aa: CASSSTGGSYEQYF
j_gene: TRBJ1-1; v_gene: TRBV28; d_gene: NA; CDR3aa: CASSLHFKNTEAFF
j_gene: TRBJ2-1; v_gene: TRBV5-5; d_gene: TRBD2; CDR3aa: CASSGRTSGTYNEQFF
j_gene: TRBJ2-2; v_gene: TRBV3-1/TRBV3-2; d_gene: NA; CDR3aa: CASSQVGLTGELFF
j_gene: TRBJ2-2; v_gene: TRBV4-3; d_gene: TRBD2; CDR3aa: CASSQLAGGNTGELFF
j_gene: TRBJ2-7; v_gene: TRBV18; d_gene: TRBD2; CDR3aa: CASSPPTSGLYEQYF
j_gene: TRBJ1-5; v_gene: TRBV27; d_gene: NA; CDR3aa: CASSFSGYSNQPQHF
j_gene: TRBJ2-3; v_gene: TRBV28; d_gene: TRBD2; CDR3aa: CASSDPGLAGGYGTDTQYF
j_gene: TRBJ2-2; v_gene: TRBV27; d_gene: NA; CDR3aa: CASSTVRGNTGELFF
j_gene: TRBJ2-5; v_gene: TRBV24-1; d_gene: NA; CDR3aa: CATSDSPRDRQETQYF
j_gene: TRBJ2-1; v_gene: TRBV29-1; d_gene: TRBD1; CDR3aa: CSELGGQSYNEQFF
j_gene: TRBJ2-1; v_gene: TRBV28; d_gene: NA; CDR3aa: CASSLYYNEQFF
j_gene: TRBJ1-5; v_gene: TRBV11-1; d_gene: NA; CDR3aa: CASSFASNQPQHF
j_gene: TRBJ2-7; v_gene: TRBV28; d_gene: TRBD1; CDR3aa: CASTADRPDSYEQYF
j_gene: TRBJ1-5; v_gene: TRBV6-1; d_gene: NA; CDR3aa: CASSEGWFETHGPSNQPQHF
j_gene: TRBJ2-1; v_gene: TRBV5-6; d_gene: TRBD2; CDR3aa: CASSFRLAGTLGYNEQFF
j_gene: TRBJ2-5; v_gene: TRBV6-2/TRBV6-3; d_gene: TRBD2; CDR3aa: CASSRTSAQETQYF
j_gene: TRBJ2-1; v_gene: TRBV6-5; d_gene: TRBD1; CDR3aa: CASSWRQGSYNEQFF
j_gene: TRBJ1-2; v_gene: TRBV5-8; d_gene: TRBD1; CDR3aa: CASSLQGARYGYTF
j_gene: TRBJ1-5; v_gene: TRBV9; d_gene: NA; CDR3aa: CASSVTDSNQPQHF
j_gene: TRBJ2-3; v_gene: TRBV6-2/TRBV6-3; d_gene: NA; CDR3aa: CASSYSLTTSSTDTQYF
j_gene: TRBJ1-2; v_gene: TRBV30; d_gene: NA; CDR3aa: CAWSANWGRGDGYTF
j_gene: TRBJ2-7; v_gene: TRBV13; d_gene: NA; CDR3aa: CASSLWGSVNYEQYF
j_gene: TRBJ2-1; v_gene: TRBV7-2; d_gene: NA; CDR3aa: CASSFFLQGRFYNEQFF
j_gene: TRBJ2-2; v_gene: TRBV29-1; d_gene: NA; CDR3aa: CSVEDPLENTGELFF
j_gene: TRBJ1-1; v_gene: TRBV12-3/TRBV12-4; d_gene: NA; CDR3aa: CASSRVSVAEAFF